The 30 T cell receptor beta chains below come from one sample, sequenced in a study of cytomegalovirus exposure and HLA in healthy donors. 60 Vbeta and 13 Jbeta primers were used in PCR. The assay was immunoSEQ multiplex PCR, and TCRdb's table has in-frame clones only and misses some. The sample comprises approximately 61,000 clones, 55% to 65% of which are singletons, and around 3.1% rests with the top ten. Sequenced sample: PBMCs. The origin of the receptors is a woman aged 45-60 years in good health and CMV-seronegative.

This chain joins TRBV5-1 and TRBJ1-1, with TRBD1 identical over 10 bases. Germline V gene data show CDR1 as SGHRS and CDR2 as YFSETQ. The CDR3 length is 15 residues. Trimming at V came to 0 bases and at J to 4 bases, leaving 3 bases not matched to a gene. CDR3 nucleotides: TGCGCCAGCAGCTTGGAGGGGACAGGGGCCACTGAAGCTTTCTTT. It is translated as CASSLEGTGATEAFF.

This clone was found a few times. The chain has TRBV15 and TRBJ1-1, with D uncertain. The V and J ends lost 5 bases and 8 bases respectively, with 15 bases between them. This CDR3 region has 13 residues. The germline V gene encodes CDR1 LNHNV and CDR2 YYDKDF (reference sequence). Written as DNA, the CDR3 is TGTGCCACCAGCTTAACGGACTGGGGAGAAGCTTTCTTT. This codes for CATSLTDWGEAFF. Together with reference TRBV15 and TRBJ1-1, the CDR3 gives the full variable domain: DAMVIQNPRYQVTQFGKPVTLSCSQTLNHNVMYWYQQKSSQAPKLLFHYYDKDFNNEADTPDNFQSRRPNTSFCFLDIRSPGLGDTAMYLCATSLTDWGEAFFGQGTRLTVV.

The chain is built from TRBV6-5 and TRBJ2-1; TRBD2 matches 16 bases. This CDR3 spans 16 amino acids. The germline V gene has CDR1 MNHEY and CDR2 SVGAGI. V gave up 3 bases and J gave up 15 bases; unmatched junction bases: 11. CDR3 loop: CASSYPPGLAGGPLFF. In DNA form, the CDR3 reads TGTGCCAGCAGTTATCCCCCGGGACTAGCGGGAGGGCCGCTGTTCTTC.

This chain connects TRBV7-3 to TRBJ2-2; TRBD2 aligns across 9 bases. In germline, CDR1 is SGHTA, CDR2 FQGTGA. The CDR3 is made up of 16 amino acids. The V segment lost 5 bases and the J segment 6 bases; nucleotides outside the gene matches: 10. CDR3 sequence (DNA): TGTGCCAGCAGCCCCGTAGCGGGAGCGGGCGCCGGGGAGCTGTTTTTT. This translates into CASSPVAGAGAGELFF.

The J gene is TRBJ2-7, the V gene TRBV27; D remains unclear. The CDR3 loop spans 14 amino acids. Per the germline V gene, CDR1 is MNHEY and CDR2 is SMNVEV (reference sequence). Trimming left V 3 bases short and J 6 bases short, with 15 bases between. CDR3 nucleotide sequence: TGTGCCAGCAGTTTTAGGCCGACTGTGGGCGAGCAGTACTTC. Amino acids: CASSFRPTVGEQYF.

CDR3 sequence: CSAEGMETQYF. In DNA, the CDR3 is TGCAGCGCCGAGGGTATGGAGACCCAGTACTTC. This chain joins TRBV29-1 and TRBJ2-5, with D maybe TRBD2 (5 bases). Trimming cost V 7 bases and J 5 bases, with 11 bases left between them. Per germline, CDR1 SQVTM and CDR2 ANQGSEA. The CDR3 runs 11 residues.

The chain is built from TRBV6-5 and TRBJ2-7; D is perhaps TRBD1 (5 bases). Trimming pared 4 bases from V and 3 bases from J, leaving 10 bases between. CDR3 size: 13 residues. Germline V CDR1 and CDR2: MNHEY, SVGAGI. The CDR3 DNA follows: TGTGCCAGCAGTTTAGGACAACACTACGAGCAGTACTTC. This translates into CASSLGQHYEQYF.

The rearrangement uses TRBV28 and TRBJ1-2, with D possibly TRBD1 on 6 matching bases. V was shortened by 2 bases and J by 3 bases, with 13 bases between the two germline ends. CDR3 size: 15 residues. CDR1 and CDR2 from the germline V gene are MDHEN and SYDVKM. The CDR3 loop is CASSLVVRGDYGYTF. CDR3 sequence (DNA): TGTGCCAGCAGTTTAGTTGTCAGGGGAGACTATGGCTACACCTTC.

The chain employs TRBV29-1 and TRBJ2-3; a possible D gene is TRBD1 (5 bases). The CDR3 runs 13 residues. Per the germline V gene, CDR1 is SQVTM and CDR2 is ANQGSEA. Trimming removed 4 bases at V and 0 bases at J, with 8 bases between. The CDR3 protein is CSVGGHSTDTQYF. Written as DNA, the CDR3 is TGCAGCGTTGGCGGACACAGCACAGATACGCAGTATTTT.

This chain links TRBV11-1 with TRBJ2-5; 8 bases map to TRBD2. Germline V gene lookup returns CDR1 SGHAT and CDR2 FQDESV (reference sequence). The V segment lost 6 bases and the J segment 0 bases; nucleotides outside the gene matches: 12. The CDR3 length is 17 residues. The CDR3 spells CASRREAPTEYQETQYF. The CDR3 nucleotides are TGTGCCAGCAGGCGGGAGGCTCCAACAGAGTACCAAGAGACCCAGTACTTC.

With respect to this clone: The junction departs from the called germline gene at one end, perhaps through a read error. The V and J genes are TRBV15 and TRBJ2-7, with 10 bases lining up with TRBD2. Germline V gives CDR1 LNHNV, CDR2 YYDKDF (reference sequence). CDR3 length: 13 residues. CDR3 loop: CATSSDSGRNTDF. CDR3 nucleotides: TGTGCCACCAGCAGTGATAGCGGGAGGAATACGGACTTC.

The genes are TRBV2 and TRBJ2-6, with D possibly matching TRBD1 (5 bases). The CDR3 runs to 15 residues. Trimming stripped 11 bases from V and 0 bases from J, with 14 bases between. Germline-derived CDR1 and CDR2 are SNHLY and FYNNEI. CDR3 sequence reads: CAGKGPFSGANVLTF. As DNA, the CDR3 is TGTGCCGGGAAGGGGCCCTTCTCTGGGGCCAACGTCCTGACTTTC.

There are a few counts of this clone. V and J are TRBV6-5 and TRBJ1-1; 7 bases match TRBD1. The germline V gene encodes CDR1 MNHEY and CDR2 SVGAGI. Trimming at V came to 2 bases and at J to 1 base, leaving 1 base not matched to a gene. The CDR3 loop spans 14 amino acids. CDR3 sequence reads: CASSYGTANTEAFF. The CDR3 nucleotides read TGTGCCAGCAGTTACGGGACAGCGAACACTGAAGCTTTCTTT.

The chain has TRBV19 and TRBJ1-5, with D unclear. CDR3 size: 16 residues. Trimming took off 3 bases at V and 1 base at J, with 13 bases between the two ends. CDR1 is LNHDA, CDR2 SQIVND, per germline (reference sequence). CDR3 bases: TGTGCCAGTAGTATGGTCCGGGTCGGGAGCAATCAGCCCCAGCATTTT. The encoded protein is CASSMVRVGSNQPQHF.

CDR3 DNA sequence: TGTGCCAGCAGATGGACATTACACCCTGGCTACACCTTC. Translation: CASRWTLHPGYTF. The chain uses TRBV2 and TRBJ1-2, with TRBD1 as a possible D gene (5 bases). Trimming pared 6 bases from V and 7 bases from J, leaving 15 bases between. Germline CDR1 SNHLY, CDR2 FYNNEI. CDR3 length: 13 amino acids. Together with reference TRBV2 and TRBJ1-2, the CDR3 gives the full variable domain: EPEVTQTPSHQVTQMGQEVILRCVPISNHLYFYWYRQILGQKVEFLVSFYNNEISEKSEIFDDQFSVERPDGSNFTLKIRSTKLEDSAMYFCASRWTLHPGYTFGSGTRLTVV.

This rearrangement joins TRBV7-9 to TRBJ1-1, with 9 bases matching TRBD1. V lost 5 bases and J lost 5; bases outside the gene matches: 3. The CDR3 has 13 residues. In germline, CDR1 is SEHNR, CDR2 FQNEAQ (reference sequence). CDR3 in amino acids: CASSRTGVTEAFF. CDR3 in DNA: TGTGCCAGCAGCCGGACAGGGGTTACTGAAGCTTTCTTT.

The V gene is TRBV29-1, the J gene TRBJ2-7; D might be TRBD2 (5 bases). CDR1 is SQVTM and CDR2 is ANQGSEA in the germline V gene. CDR3 length: 14 amino acids. V was pared by 4 bases and J by 0 bases, with 13 bases between. DNA for the CDR3: TGCAGCGTTGGCTCGAGGGCCCCCTCCTACGAGCAGTACTTC. It specifies CSVGSRAPSYEQYF.

This clone came up a few times. The chain has TRBV6-6 and TRBJ2-1; 9 bases are shared with TRBD1. Germline-derived CDR1 and CDR2 are MNHNY and SVGAGI (reference sequence). The V gene end was trimmed by 6 bases and the J gene end by 7 bases; junction bases not matched to a gene: 13. The CDR3 is made up of 16 amino acids. In DNA form, the CDR3 reads TGTGCCAGCAGGCCCTCCGGGACAGGGAGGTTGAATGAGCAGTTCTTC. It yields the protein CASRPSGTGRLNEQFF.

This sequence joins TRBV27 and TRBJ2-7; 10 bases fit TRBD2. This CDR3 comprises 13 residues. In germline, CDR1 is MNHEY, CDR2 SMNVEV (reference sequence). Losses at the gene ends were 6 bases for V and 3 bases for J; bases not matched to a gene: 2. The CDR3 DNA is TGTGCCAGCAGCTTAGCGGGAGGCTACGAGCAGTACTTC. Its translation: CASSLAGGYEQYF.

The V gene is TRBV13, the J gene TRBJ2-7; D ambiguous. V was cut by 1 base and J by 3 bases, with 10 bases left in between. Per germline, CDR1 PRHDT and CDR2 FYEKMQ (reference sequence). CDR3 length: 14 residues. The CDR3 protein is CASSLDGGIYEQYF. The CDR3 DNA is TGTGCCAGCAGCTTAGACGGCGGAATCTACGAGCAGTACTTC. The full variable domain, its missing parts supplied by reference TRBV13 and TRBJ2-7, is AAGVIQSPRHLIKEKRETATLKCYPIPRHDTVYWYQQGPGQDPQFLISFYEKMQSDKGSIPDRFSAQQFSDYHSELNMSSLELGDSALYFCASSLDGGIYEQYFGPGTRLTVT.

This clone was seen a single time. The chain carries TRBV9 and TRBJ2-7, with 11 nucleotides matching TRBD2. The germline V gene encodes CDR1 SGDLS and CDR2 YYNGEE. The CDR3 contains 17 residues. V was clipped by 4 bases and J by 3 bases; unmatched bases: 12. The CDR3 region has the DNA TGTGCCAGCAGCAAACACAGAACTAGCGGGGGAGACTACGAGCAGTACTTC. Translation: CASSKHRTSGGDYEQYF.

The chain carries TRBV7-9 and TRBJ1-1; the D gene is possibly TRBD1 (6 bases). Between the trimmed V and J ends, which lost 5 bases and 0 bases, there was a span of 16 bases. Germline assignment: CDR1 SEHNR and CDR2 FQNEAQ (reference sequence). The CDR3 is 16 residues long. CDR3 amino acids: CASSIPGVSLNTEAFF. The CDR3 nucleotides read TGTGCCAGCAGCATACCAGGGGTCTCCTTGAACACTGAAGCTTTCTTT.

This chain joins TRBV10-2 and TRBJ2-7, with TRBD2 as a possible D gene (5 bases). The CDR3 length is 13 residues. The ends were cut back, 6 bases at V and 2 bases at J, with 11 bases in the middle. Germline CDR1 reads WSHSY; CDR2 reads SAAADI. In DNA, the CDR3 is TGCGCCAGCAGAGTAGCGTCGACCTACGAGCAGTACTTC. Protein sequence: CASRVASTYEQYF.

This clone was seen a handful of times. V and J are TRBV19 and TRBJ2-1; the match to TRBD2 covers 9 bases. The CDR3 is 13 amino acids. The V and J ends lost 6 bases and 6 bases, in that order; junction bases with no gene match: 3. Germline V gene sequence: CDR1 LNHDA, CDR2 SQIVND (reference sequence). The CDR3 bases are TGTGCCAGTAGAGGACTAGCGATCAATGAGCAGTTCTTC. Translating it yields CASRGLAINEQFF.

The chain carries TRBV28 and TRBJ1-4; D not resolved. CDR1 is MDHEN and CDR2 is SYDVKM in the germline V gene. Trimming took 5 bases from V and 2 from J, leaving 12 bases between them. The CDR3 totals 15 residues. DNA of the CDR3: TGTGCCAGCAGTCCCCGCGGGTTTACTAATGAAAAACTGTTTTTT. As protein: CASSPRGFTNEKLFF.

V usage is TRBV6-5 and J usage is TRBJ1-1; D gene uncertain. Trimming left V 6 bases short and J 11 bases short, with 16 bases between. Germline-derived CDR1 and CDR2 are MNHEY and SVGAGI. CDR3 length equals 12 residues. CDR3 nucleotides: TGTGCCAGCAGCTTAGCCGGGGTATGGGCTTTCTTT. Translating it yields CASSLAGVWAFF.

In its sample, this clone was seen a few times. The rearrangement joins TRBV28 to TRBJ2-7, with 8 nucleotides matching TRBD1. The germline CDR1 and CDR2 sequences are MDHEN and SYDVKM. J gave up 6 bases and V 4 bases, and 11 bases lay outside the gene matches. CDR3 length: 15 residues. The CDR3 nucleotides are TGTGCCAGCAGTTCCCCGACTTGGACAGGGTGCGAGCAGTACTTC. As protein: CASSSPTWTGCEQYF.

This chain joins TRBV7-9 and TRBJ1-1; D possibly corresponds to TRBD1 (6 bases). The CDR3 spans 15 residues. Germline CDR1 reads SEHNR; CDR2 reads FQNEAQ (reference sequence). The V gene lost 6 bases and the J gene lost 0 bases, with 14 bases spanning the gap. DNA of the CDR3: TGTGCCAGCAGGTTGGACAGTAGTATGAACACTGAAGCTTTCTTT. It is translated as CASRLDSSMNTEAFF.

This chain uses TRBV7-2 with TRBJ2-7, with TRBD1 matching over 10 bases. There are 16 residues in the CDR3. V trimming: 6 bases; J trimming: 7 bases; junction bases outside the gene matches: 15. Germline CDR1 SGHTA, CDR2 FQGNSA. CDR3 sequence (DNA): TGTGCCAGCAGTTCATCAGCCGGGACAGGGGCTTGGGAGCAGTACTTC. Amino acids: CASSSSAGTGAWEQYF.

The chain has TRBV6-4 and TRBJ2-3; no definite D call. V was trimmed by 4 bases and J by 1 base, leaving 6 bases between them. The CDR3 totals 13 residues. CDR1 is MRHNA and CDR2 is SNTAGT in the germline V gene. The chain's CDR3 is CASSARRTDTQYF. Here the CDR3 DNA reads TGTGCCAGCAGTGCTAGACGCACAGATACGCAGTATTTT.